This passage covers 7 T cell receptor beta chains from one sample sequenced in a study of shared clonotypes between healthy human individuals. This table comes from immunoSEQ multiplex PCR, and its TCRdb copy is limited to in-frame clones, with some not included. The table shows more than 450,000 clones, with around 79% occurring only once. The sequenced sample was PBMCs. These receptors all come from a woman aged 40-49 years in good health. Some clones in this sample may be carry-over from other donors' samples.

The chain employs TRBV27 and TRBJ2-5, with 8 bases lining up with TRBD1. Trimming at V came to 5 bases and at J to 4 bases, leaving 12 bases not matched to a gene. Germline lookup yields CDR1 MNHEY and CDR2 SMNVEV (reference sequence). The CDR3 covers 16 residues. The CDR3 region has the DNA TGTGCCAGCAGTCCCCGGGACAGGCCAGGGTTAGAGACCCAGTACTTC. Translating it yields CASSPRDRPGLETQYF.

This chain connects TRBV27 to TRBJ1-4, with D possibly TRBD1 on 6 matching bases. The CDR3 contains 14 residues. With 3 bases removed from V and 10 bases from J, the gap between germline ends came to 15 bases. Per the germline V gene, CDR1 is MNHEY and CDR2 is SMNVEV (reference sequence). The CDR3 region is CASSFSQGSAKLFF. Written as DNA, the CDR3 is TGTGCCAGCAGTTTTAGTCAGGGGAGTGCAAAACTGTTTTTT.

This chain joins TRBV9 and TRBJ1-1; maybe TRBD1 (6 bases). Germline CDR1 reads SGDLS; CDR2 reads YYNGEE. V was shortened by 4 bases and J by 6 bases, with 16 bases between the two germline ends. This CDR3 has 14 amino acids. CDR3 in amino acids: CASSLSTGNAEAFF. The CDR3 coding sequence is TGTGCCAGCAGCCTATCGACAGGTAACGCTGAAGCTTTCTTT.

In this sample, this clone turned up many times. V gene TRBV5-5 combines with J gene TRBJ2-3; D uncertain. V lost 4 bases and J lost 3, with 9 bases in between. The germline V gene encodes CDR1 SGHKS and CDR2 YYEKEE (reference sequence). The CDR3 spans 13 residues. This CDR3 reads CASSPQGTDTQYF. CDR3 nucleotides: TGTGCCAGCAGCCCGCAAGGGACAGATACGCAGTATTTT.

The CDR3 is CASRGWAGTDISYEQYF. DNA for the CDR3: TGTGCCAGTCGCGGTTGGGCGGGAACCGATATATCCTACGAGCAGTACTTC. The chain has TRBV28 and TRBJ2-7; the D gene is possibly TRBD2 (6 bases). Trimming took 9 bases from V and 1 from J, leaving 25 bases between them. Germline values: CDR1 MDHEN, CDR2 SYDVKM. The CDR3 consists of 17 residues.

This clone is a singleton in its sample. The chain joins TRBV2 to TRBJ2-1, with D tentatively TRBD2 (6 bases). The germline V and J ends were trimmed by 2 bases and 0 bases, with 14 bases remaining between them. This CDR3 has 17 residues. Germline-derived CDR1 and CDR2 are SNHLY and FYNNEI. The CDR3: CASSEQVSGSSYNEQFF. The CDR3 nucleotides are TGTGCCAGCAGTGAACAGGTTAGCGGAAGCTCCTACAATGAGCAGTTCTTC.

The V call is TRBV7-3, the J call TRBJ2-1, with D tentatively TRBD2 (7 bases). Germline V gene sequence: CDR1 SGHTA, CDR2 FQGTGA. Trimming shortened V by 5 bases and J by 8 bases, and 22 bases separated the two germline ends. This CDR3 contains 16 residues. The CDR3 here is CASSKDGLGGVYEQFF. Here the CDR3 DNA reads TGTGCCAGCAGCAAAGACGGACTAGGGGGTGTGTATGAGCAGTTCTTC.